These T cell receptor beta chains were read from a single sample in a study of blood T cell repertoires in COVID-19. Here immunoSEQ multiplex PCR was the method, and the copy in TCRdb shows in-frame clones only, minus some. Of roughly 20,000 clones in the sample, 88% were seen once. Sequenced: peripheral blood. These TCRs come from a middle-aged man with active COVID-19. Each CDR3 is given with its conserved first and last residue. A D gene is named only where the DNA matches it firmly. Size tells how often a clone was seen (once, few, many) or the class of an expanded clone, and some rows leave it out.

CDR3: CASSIGTGPYEQYF
DNA: TGTGCCAGTAGTATTGGTACAGGGCCCTACGAGCAGTACTTC
V: TRBV19
size: NA
J: TRBJ2-7
D: NA

CDR3: CASSSGAKNIQYF
DNA: TGTGCCAGCAGTTCAGGGGCCAAAAACATTCAGTACTTC
V: TRBV28
size: NA
J: TRBJ2-4
D: NA

CDR3: CARSHKQRTALTSCTGELFF
DNA: TGTGCCAGAAGTCATAAACAAAGGACGGCCTTAACTAGTTGTACCGGGGAGCTGTTTTTT
V: TRBV5-3
size: NA
J: TRBJ2-2
D: NA

CDR3: CASKSLAGVNEQFF
DNA: TGTGCCAGTAAGAGCCTAGCGGGAGTCAATGAGCAGTTCTTC
V: TRBV19
size: NA
J: TRBJ2-1
D: TRBD2

CDR3: CAWRRLDSSGSNEQFF
DNA: TGTGCCTGGAGGAGGCTGGATTCTAGCGGGAGCAATGAGCAGTTCTTC
V: TRBV30
size: once
J: TRBJ2-1
D: TRBD2

CDR3: CASSPRTGVGQPQHF
DNA: TGTGCCAGTAGTCCGAGGACAGGGGTAGGGCAGCCCCAGCATTTT
V: TRBV19
size: NA
J: TRBJ1-5
D: TRBD1

CDR3: CASSLQGSSYNSPLHF
DNA: TGTGCCAGCAGTTTGCAGGGGAGCTCCTATAATTCACCCCTCCACTTT
V: TRBV27
size: NA
J: TRBJ1-6
D: NA

CDR3: CASSDRGPFTEAFF
DNA: TGTGCCAGCAGCGACAGGGGGCCTTTCACTGAAGCTTTCTTT
V: TRBV27
size: medium-sized
J: TRBJ1-1
D: TRBD1

CDR3: CASSLALSGSVSTGELFF
DNA: TGCGCCAGCAGCTTGGCGCTTAGCGGGAGTGTGAGCACCGGGGAGCTGTTTTTT
V: TRBV5-1
size: NA
J: TRBJ2-2
D: TRBD2

CDR3: CASSLDNNYEQYF
DNA: TGTGCCAGCAGCTTGGATAATAACTACGAGCAGTACTTC
V: TRBV5-4
size: NA
J: TRBJ2-7
D: NA

CDR3: CASSPLPSSYNSPLHF
DNA: TGTGCCAGCAGCCCGCTGCCGAGCTCCTATAATTCACCCCTCCACTTT
V: TRBV7-8
size: NA
J: TRBJ1-6
D: NA

CDR3: CAWRERQGGNTEAFF
DNA: TGTGCCTGGAGGGAACGACAGGGGGGGAACACTGAAGCTTTCTTT
V: TRBV30
size: NA
J: TRBJ1-1
D: TRBD1

CDR3: CASSPQTTNEKLFF
DNA: TGTGCCAGCTCACCACAGACTACTAATGAAAAACTGTTTTTT
V: TRBV18
size: NA
J: TRBJ1-4
D: NA

CDR3: CASSHRDRGPGELFF
DNA: TGTGCCAGCAGCCACCGGGACAGGGGGCCCGGGGAGCTGTTTTTT
V: TRBV7-9
size: NA
J: TRBJ2-2
D: TRBD1

CDR3: CATSRDFGEFEKLFF
DNA: TGTGCCACCAGCAGAGATTTCGGGGAATTTGAAAAACTGTTTTTT
V: TRBV15
size: NA
J: TRBJ1-4
D: NA

CDR3: CASSIPQVNTGELFF
DNA: TGTGCCAGTAGTATACCTCAGGTGAACACCGGGGAGCTGTTTTTT
V: TRBV19
size: NA
J: TRBJ2-2
D: NA

CDR3: CASSPRLADNEQFF
DNA: TGTGCCAGCTCACCACGGCTAGCGGACAATGAGCAGTTCTTC
V: TRBV18
size: NA
J: TRBJ2-1
D: TRBD2

CDR3: CASSQAPGHLNSPLHF
DNA: TGCGCCAGCAGCCAGGCACCGGGACACCTTAATTCACCCCTCCACTTT
V: TRBV4-3
size: NA
J: TRBJ1-6
D: NA

CDR3: CASSGTGTGEETQYF
DNA: TGCGCCAGCAGCGGAACCGGGACAGGGGAAGAGACCCAGTACTTC
V: TRBV5-1
size: NA
J: TRBJ2-5
D: TRBD1

CDR3: CASSGRDSYEQYF
DNA: TGCGCCAGCAGCGGCCGGGACAGCTACGAGCAGTACTTC
V: TRBV5-1
size: few
J: TRBJ2-7
D: TRBD1

CDR3: CASSYSNRGTYEQYF
DNA: TGTGCCAGCAGTTACTCGAACAGGGGGACCTACGAGCAGTACTTC
V: TRBV6-5
size: NA
J: TRBJ2-7
D: TRBD1

CDR3: CASSQDREREQYF
DNA: TGCGCCAGCAGCCAGGACAGGGAGCGCGAGCAGTACTTC
V: TRBV5-1
size: NA
J: TRBJ2-7
D: TRBD1

CDR3: CASTKEGTGTYEQYF
DNA: TGTGCCAGTACAAAAGAGGGGACAGGGACCTACGAGCAGTACTTC
V: TRBV19
size: NA
J: TRBJ2-7
D: TRBD1

CDR3: CASSVASGGTDTQYF
DNA: TGTGCCAGCAGCGTAGCGAGCGGGGGCACAGATACGCAGTATTTT
V: TRBV9
size: NA
J: TRBJ2-3
D: TRBD2

CDR3: CASSQDTGGYAGNTIYF
DNA: TGCGCCAGCAGCCAAGATACAGGGGGATATGCTGGAAACACCATATATTTT
V: TRBV4-3
size: NA
J: TRBJ1-3
D: TRBD1

CDR3: CASSAGRGESWEQYF
DNA: TGTGCCAGCAGCGCTGGCAGGGGGGAATCCTGGGAGCAGTACTTC
V: TRBV9
size: NA
J: TRBJ2-7
D: NA

CDR3: CASSFSGVAGGTGELFF
DNA: TGTGCCAGCAGTTTTTCAGGGGTAGCGGGGGGCACCGGGGAGCTGTTTTTT
V: TRBV27
size: NA
J: TRBJ2-2
D: TRBD2

CDR3: CASRSLAEQFF
DNA: TGTGCCAGCAGATCGCTAGCGGAGCAGTTCTTC
V: TRBV27
size: NA
J: TRBJ2-1
D: NA

CDR3: CASSYSGVSSNQPQHF
DNA: TGTGCCAGCAGTTACTCCGGGGTTAGTAGCAATCAGCCCCAGCATTTT
V: TRBV6-5
size: NA
J: TRBJ1-5
D: NA

CDR3: CSVEDRGRGQGYGYTF
DNA: TGCAGCGTTGAAGATCGAGGCCGGGGACAGGGATATGGCTACACCTTC
V: TRBV29-1
size: NA
J: TRBJ1-2
D: TRBD1

CDR3: CASSYGQATGGYEQYF
DNA: TGTGCCAGCAGTTACGGACAGGCCACCGGTGGCTACGAGCAGTACTTC
V: TRBV6-5
size: NA
J: TRBJ2-7
D: TRBD1

CDR3: CASSLSGTGGEKLFF
DNA: TGTGCCAGCTCACTATCCGGGACAGGGGGTGAAAAACTGTTTTTT
V: TRBV18
size: NA
J: TRBJ1-4
D: TRBD1

CDR3: CASSYWTTYNEQFF
DNA: TGTGCCAGCAGTTACTGGACAACCTACAATGAGCAGTTCTTC
V: TRBV6-2/TRBV6-3
size: NA
J: TRBJ2-1
D: NA

CDR3: CASSLQTVSSYNEQFF
DNA: TGTGCCAGCAGCTTACAAACGGTTAGCTCCTACAATGAGCAGTTCTTC
V: TRBV7-2
size: NA
J: TRBJ2-1
D: NA

CDR3: CASSDHSGRFNNEQYF
DNA: TGCGCCAGCAGTGACCACAGCGGGAGGTTTAATAACGAGCAGTACTTC
V: TRBV10-1
size: NA
J: TRBJ2-7
D: TRBD2

CDR3: CASSGGQENQPQHF
DNA: TGTGCCAGTAGTGGCGGACAGGAGAATCAGCCCCAGCATTTT
V: TRBV19
size: NA
J: TRBJ1-5
D: TRBD1

CDR3: CASSPGQATLMNTEAFF
DNA: TGTGCCAGCAGCCCTGGACAGGCCACACTCATGAACACTGAAGCTTTCTTT
V: TRBV9
size: NA
J: TRBJ1-1
D: TRBD1

CDR3: CASSQTGTSEQYF
DNA: TGCGCCAGCAGCCAGACAGGGACCTCCGAGCAGTACTTC
V: TRBV4-1
size: NA
J: TRBJ2-7
D: TRBD1

CDR3: CASSLVYWQGNTGELFF
DNA: TGTGCCAGCAGCTTAGTATATTGGCAGGGGAACACCGGGGAGCTGTTTTTT
V: TRBV7-2
size: NA
J: TRBJ2-2
D: NA

CDR3: CASTKLGMREFSNEQFF
DNA: TGTGCCAGCACCAAGTTGGGGATGCGGGAGTTTAGCAATGAGCAGTTCTTC
V: TRBV11-2
size: NA
J: TRBJ2-1
D: TRBD2

CDR3: CASSQDGLAEIYNEQFF
DNA: TGCGCCAGCAGCCAAGATGGGCTAGCCGAAATCTACAATGAGCAGTTCTTC
V: TRBV4-1
size: NA
J: TRBJ2-1
D: NA

CDR3: CASSPRRVNTEAFF
DNA: TGTGCCAGCAGTCCCCGGAGGGTGAACACTGAAGCTTTCTTT
V: TRBV6-2/TRBV6-3
size: NA
J: TRBJ1-1
D: NA

CDR3: CASSVPGQGALMNTEAFF
DNA: TGTGCCAGCAGTGTCCCGGGACAGGGGGCCCTAATGAACACTGAAGCTTTCTTT
V: TRBV6-1
size: NA
J: TRBJ1-1
D: TRBD1

CDR3: CASSPTSGRLLTGELFF
DNA: TGTGCCAGCAGCCCTACTAGCGGGAGGCTTCTCACCGGGGAGCTGTTTTTT
V: TRBV7-9
size: NA
J: TRBJ2-2
D: TRBD2

CDR3: CASSSPRGSSYNEQFF
DNA: TGTGCCAGCAGCTCCCCCCGGGGGAGCTCCTACAATGAGCAGTTCTTC
V: TRBV7-9
size: NA
J: TRBJ2-1
D: NA

CDR3: CASSYTQENTGELFF
DNA: TGCGCCAGCAGCTACACCCAGGAGAACACCGGGGAGCTGTTTTTT
V: TRBV4-3
size: NA
J: TRBJ2-2
D: NA

CDR3: CASSLDSGGGTQYF
DNA: TGTGCCAGCAGCTTGGACTCGGGTGGAGGGACCCAGTACTTC
V: TRBV5-4
size: NA
J: TRBJ2-5
D: NA

CDR3: CASSLASSGVDTQYF
DNA: TGCGCCAGCAGCTTGGCGTCTAGCGGGGTAGATACGCAGTATTTT
V: TRBV5-1
size: NA
J: TRBJ2-3
D: TRBD2

CDR3: CSVPGTTNQPQHF
DNA: TGCAGCGTTCCCGGGACAACTAATCAGCCCCAGCATTTT
V: TRBV29-1
size: NA
J: TRBJ1-5
D: NA